This passage covers 32 T cell receptor beta chains from one sample sequenced in a study of cytomegalovirus exposure and HLA in healthy donors. With 60 Vbeta and 13 Jbeta primers, the PCR was carried out. Assay: immunoSEQ multiplex PCR; the TCRdb copy retains only in-frame clones and omits some. In the table there are about 120,000 clones, 82% of which are singletons. The sample taken for sequencing was PBMCs. The receptors shown here come from a woman aged 18-29 years in good health and CMV-seronegative.

The gene calls are TRBV29-1 and TRBJ1-1; TRBD1 is a possible D gene (5 bases). Germline V gives CDR1 SQVTM, CDR2 ANQGSEA. This CDR3 has 14 amino acids. V lost 0 bases, J lost 1 base, and 9 bases lay in between. The CDR3 spells CSVEDTQGNTEAFF. The CDR3 coding sequence is TGCAGCGTTGAAGATACCCAGGGGAACACTGAAGCTTTCTTT.

V gene TRBV2 combines with J gene TRBJ1-2; maybe TRBD1 (5 bases). V lost 6 bases, J lost 1 base, and 12 bases lay in between. Germline loops: CDR1 SNHLY, CDR2 FYNNEI. This CDR3 is 14 amino acids long. CDR3 amino acids: CASSLTVLNYGYTF. The DNA for the CDR3 is TGTGCCAGCAGCTTGACAGTCCTTAACTATGGCTACACCTTC.

This clone turned up a few times. V gene TRBV6-5 combines with J gene TRBJ1-1, with TRBD1 identical over 9 bases. There are 14 residues in the CDR3. In germline, CDR1 is MNHEY, CDR2 SVGAGI. J was trimmed by 10 bases and V by 1 base; bases with no gene match: 7. CDR3 protein: CASSYLAGQGRAFF. In nucleotides, the CDR3 is TGTGCCAGCAGTTACTTAGCGGGACAGGGAAGAGCTTTCTTT.

This chain links TRBV28 with TRBJ1-3, with D perhaps TRBD1 (5 bases). The length of the CDR3 is 15 residues. V was cut by 6 bases and J by 2 bases, with 14 bases left in between. Germline V lookup: CDR1 MDHEN, CDR2 SYDVKM. CDR3 DNA sequence: TGTGCCAGCAGCCGTCCAGGGTCCCCTGGAAACACCATATATTTT. Translation gives CASSRPGSPGNTIYF.

This chain links TRBV7-6 with TRBJ2-7; maybe TRBD2 (6 bases). The V gene lost 3 bases and the J gene lost 9 bases, with 15 bases spanning the gap. The CDR3 consists of 13 residues. From germline, CDR1 is SGHVS and CDR2 FNYEAQ. DNA of the CDR3: TGTGCCAGCAGCTTTCTAACGGGAGAGGGGCAGTACTTC. Amino acids: CASSFLTGEGQYF.

The V and J genes are TRBV7-9 and TRBJ1-1, with a weak D call TRBD1 (5 bases). Germline CDR1 SEHNR, CDR2 FQNEAQ (reference sequence). Trimming took 1 base from V and 5 from J, leaving 26 bases between them. The CDR3 spans 19 residues. The CDR3 nucleotides read TGTGCCAGCAGCTTAGACGGGGGGGGTTCCCGGGGGAGGAGGACTGAAGCTTTCTTT. It specifies CASSLDGGGSRGRRTEAFF.

The chain carries TRBV10-3 and TRBJ2-1, with 10 bases identical to TRBD1. The CDR3 consists of 13 residues. Germline V lookup: CDR1 ENHRY, CDR2 SYGVKD. The V gene end was trimmed by 8 bases and the J gene end by 7 bases; junction bases not matched to a gene: 5. The DNA of the CDR3 is TGTGCCATCGGACAGGGGGTGGGGAATGAGCAGTTCTTC. It is translated as CAIGQGVGNEQFF.

The chain uses TRBV27 and TRBJ1-2, with 7 nucleotides matching TRBD1. There are 17 residues in the CDR3. The V gene's germline CDR1 is MNHEY and CDR2 SMNVEV (reference sequence). With 5 bases clipped from V and 0 bases from J, the junction kept 12 bases outside the gene matches. CDR3 sequence reads: CASSRGTADLANYGYTF. CDR3 DNA sequence: TGTGCCAGCAGTCGCGGGACAGCTGATTTAGCTAACTATGGCTACACCTTC.

The V gene is TRBV15, the J gene TRBJ1-1; no clear D gene. The CDR3 runs to 15 residues. The germline CDR1 and CDR2 sequences are LNHNV and YYDKDF (reference sequence). V lost 3 bases and J lost 0, with 11 bases in between. CDR3 bases: TGTGCCACCAGCAGGAGACTGACCCTGAACACTGAAGCTTTCTTT. Its translation: CATSRRLTLNTEAFF.

The chain couples TRBV7-6 to TRBJ1-1; 8 bases match TRBD1. The CDR3 covers 15 residues. CDR1 is SGHVS, CDR2 FNYEAQ, per germline. Trimming at V came to 1 base and at J to 2 bases, leaving 3 bases not matched to a gene. CDR3 nucleotides: TGTGCCAGCAGCTTAGGGGACAGGTCCAACACTGAAGCTTTCTTT. Its translation is CASSLGDRSNTEAFF. The full variable domain, with the rest looked up from reference TRBV7-6 and TRBJ1-1, is GAGVSQSPRYKVTKRGQDVALRCDPISGHVSLYWYRQALGQGPEFLTYFNYEAQQDKSGLPNDRFSAERPEGSISTLTIQRTEQRDSAMYRCASSLGDRSNTEAFFGQGTRLTVV.

The genes are TRBV15 and TRBJ1-4; D is unresolved. The V and J ends lost 3 bases and 6 bases respectively, with 14 bases between them. The CDR3 contains 15 residues. Germline V gene data show CDR1 as LNHNV and CDR2 as YYDKDF (reference sequence). Here the CDR3 reads CATSREKGADEKLFF. The CDR3 DNA reads TGTGCCACCAGCAGGGAAAAGGGAGCGGATGAAAAACTGTTTTTT.

This rearrangement joins TRBV27 to TRBJ2-7, with 7 bases that match TRBD1. Unmatched junction bases numbered 4, after V lost 10 bases and J lost 1 base. This CDR3 spans 12 amino acids. CDR1 is MNHEY and CDR2 is SMNVEV in the germline V gene (reference sequence). The CDR3 DNA reads as TGTGCCACCCGGACAGGTTCCTACGAGCAGTACTTC. Its protein is CATRTGSYEQYF.

The chain couples TRBV7-6 to TRBJ1-1; tentatively, D is TRBD1 (5 bases). Germline V CDR1 and CDR2: SGHVS, FNYEAQ. This CDR3 has 15 residues. Trimming removed 3 bases at V and 1 base at J, with 12 bases between. This chain's CDR3 is CASSFGKTENTEAFF. CDR3 DNA sequence: TGTGCCAGCAGCTTCGGAAAGACAGAGAACACTGAAGCTTTCTTT.

This clone appeared once. The chain recombines TRBV29-1 with TRBJ1-1; no reliable D call. This CDR3 contains 11 residues. Germline assignment: CDR1 SQVTM and CDR2 ANQGSEA. V lost 6 bases and J lost 2, with 7 bases in between. CDR3 sequence reads: CSVADNTEAFF. Here the CDR3 DNA reads TGCAGCGTCGCGGATAACACTGAAGCTTTCTTT. Based on the CDR3 plus reference TRBV29-1 and TRBJ1-1, the full variable domain is SAVISQKPSRDICQRGTSLTIQCQVDSQVTMMFWYRQQPGQSLTLIATANQGSEATYESGFVIDKFPISRPNLTFSTLTVSNMSPEDSSIYLCSVADNTEAFFGQGTRLTVV.

The chain carries TRBV6-6 and TRBJ2-3; D possibly corresponds to TRBD2 (5 bases). V lost 6 bases to trimming and J lost 2 bases, with 12 bases between them. Germline-derived CDR1 and CDR2 are MNHNY and SVGAGI (reference sequence). The CDR3 length is 14 residues. CDR3 DNA: TGTGCCAGCAGGGGAGAGGGAAACACAGATACGCAGTATTTT. This gives the protein CASRGEGNTDTQYF.

In nucleotides, the CDR3 is TGTGCCAGCAGCTTCGGAGAAAATCAGCCCCAGCATTTT. As protein: CASSFGENQPQHF. This chain joins TRBV7-2 and TRBJ1-5; D is uncertain. CDR1 SGHTA and CDR2 FQGNSA come from the germline V gene. CDR3 size: 13 residues. Trimming removed 3 bases at V and 4 bases at J, with 7 bases between.

This clone showed up just a few times. The chain links TRBV4-2 to TRBJ2-5, with TRBD2 matching over 9 bases. From germline, CDR1 is LGHNA and CDR2 YNFKEQ. The V and J ends lost 0 bases and 11 bases, in that order; junction bases with no gene match: 10. This CDR3 contains 15 residues. In DNA form, the CDR3 reads TGTGCCAGCAGCCAAGAGAGTAGCGGGAGTTGGGAGCAGTACTTC. Encoded protein: CASSQESSGSWEQYF.

The CDR3 is CASKGGAPNTQYF. As DNA, the CDR3 is TGCGCCAGCAAGGGGGGGGCCCCCAATACGCAGTATTTT. The rearrangement links TRBV5-1 to TRBJ2-3; possible D gene TRBD2, 7 bases. Germline assignment: CDR1 SGHRS and CDR2 YFSETQ. The CDR3 is 13 residues long. V lost 6 bases and J 7 bases, leaving 15 bases between the germline ends.

This clone was seen a few times. The rearrangement uses TRBV5-4 and TRBJ2-5, with TRBD1 matching over 10 bases. Germline CDR1 and CDR2: SGHNT and YYREEE (reference sequence). The CDR3 has 13 residues. The J segment lost 4 bases and the V segment lost 4 bases, leaving 1 base of the junction unmatched. The CDR3 DNA sequence: TGTGCCAGCAGCCGGGACAGGGGAGAGACCCAGTACTTC. Residues: CASSRDRGETQYF.

The rearrangement uses TRBV12-5 and TRBJ2-3; weak D call: TRBD2 (6 bases). The germline gives CDR1 LGHNT, CDR2 FRNRAP. V was pared by 8 bases and J by 3 bases, with 15 bases between. This CDR3 has 14 amino acids. Here the CDR3 reads CASTAGLVTDTQYF. The CDR3 DNA sequence: TGTGCTAGTACGGCGGGACTGGTGACAGATACGCAGTATTTT.

The chain employs TRBV5-4 and TRBJ1-1, with TRBD1 identical over 7 bases. The CDR3 contains 14 residues. From germline, CDR1 is SGHNT and CDR2 YYREEE (reference sequence). With 5 bases clipped from V and 2 bases from J, the junction kept 6 bases outside the gene matches. Written as DNA, the CDR3 is TGTGCCAGCAGAACACGGACAGGAAACACTGAAGCTTTCTTT. It yields the protein CASRTRTGNTEAFF. Drawing the rest from reference TRBV5-4 and TRBJ1-1, the complete variable domain is ETGVTQSPTHLIKTRGQQVTLRCSSQSGHNTVSWYQQALGQGPQFIFQYYREEENGRGNFPPRFSGLQFPNYSSELNVNALELDDSALYLCASRTRTGNTEAFFGQGTRLTVV.

This chain links TRBV4-1 with TRBJ2-3; 7 bases match TRBD2. The length of the CDR3 is 16 residues. Germline loops: CDR1 MGHRA, CDR2 YSYEKL. V was clipped by 4 bases and J by 0 bases; unmatched bases: 7. DNA of the CDR3: TGCGCCAGCAGCCTCCGGGACTACCGCAGCACAGATACGCAGTATTTT. It is translated as CASSLRDYRSTDTQYF.

This sequence joins TRBV7-2 and TRBJ2-1; D perhaps matches TRBD1 (6 bases). Per germline, CDR1 SGHTA and CDR2 FQGNSA. V lost 6 bases to trimming and J lost 6 bases, with 18 bases between them. This CDR3 contains 15 residues. This CDR3 is CASREFLQGANEQFF. CDR3 sequence (DNA): TGTGCCAGCAGGGAATTCCTACAGGGAGCCAATGAGCAGTTCTTC.

This clone came up once. The gene calls are TRBV6-1 and TRBJ2-2; D gene unclear. The CDR3 has 15 residues. The germline V gene encodes CDR1 MNHNS and CDR2 SASEGT. The V end lost 2 bases, the J end lost 0 bases, and 7 bases lay between the germline ends. The CDR3 sequence: CASSELGPNTGELFF. The DNA for the CDR3 is TGTGCCAGCAGTGAACTAGGCCCGAACACCGGGGAGCTGTTTTTT.

V and J are TRBV18 and TRBJ2-2; D unresolved. Germline V gives CDR1 KGHSH, CDR2 LQKENI. Trimming shortened V by 2 bases and J by 8 bases, and 3 bases separated the two germline ends. The CDR3 is 11 amino acids. The CDR3 is CASSPAGELFF. The CDR3 DNA follows: TGTGCCAGCTCACCAGCGGGGGAGCTGTTTTTT.

The J gene is TRBJ2-7, the V gene TRBV7-2; the match to TRBD2 covers 12 bases. The J segment lost 8 bases and the V segment lost 5 bases, leaving 10 bases of the junction unmatched. The CDR3 covers 15 residues. CDR1 SGHTA and CDR2 FQGNSA come from the germline V gene. The chain's CDR3 is CASSLLTSGGGKQYV. In DNA form, the CDR3 reads TGTGCCAGCAGCCTCCTGACTAGCGGGGGCGGAAAGCAGTACGTC.

This chain connects TRBV19 to TRBJ2-1; D unclear. From germline, CDR1 is LNHDA and CDR2 SQIVND (reference sequence). This CDR3 spans 12 amino acids. Trimming stripped 2 bases from V and 13 bases from J, with 12 bases between. CDR3 amino acids: CASSITRNSQFF. CDR3 in DNA: TGTGCCAGTAGTATAACACGTAATAGCCAGTTCTTC.

This clone was recorded a few times. The chain employs TRBV15 and TRBJ2-3, with no clear D. The CDR3 is made up of 12 amino acids. Germline CDR1 and CDR2: LNHNV and YYDKDF (reference sequence). V was clipped by 1 base and J by 5 bases, with 4 bases between them. The chain's CDR3 is CATSRGLDTQYF. The DNA for the CDR3 is TGTGCCACCAGCAGAGGACTAGATACGCAGTATTTT.

The V call is TRBV9, the J call TRBJ1-6; 8 bases line up with TRBD1. This CDR3 has 14 residues. Germline lookup yields CDR1 SGDLS and CDR2 YYNGEE. Unmatched junction bases numbered 4, after V lost 4 bases and J lost 7 bases. In DNA form, the CDR3 reads TGTGCCAGCAGCCCGGGACAGGCGAATTCACCCCTCCACTTT. This codes for CASSPGQANSPLHF. Supplemented by reference TRBV9 and TRBJ1-6, the full variable domain reads DSGVTQTPKHLITATGQRVTLRCSPRSGDLSVYWYQQSLDQGLQFLIQYYNGEERAKGNILERFSAQQFPDLHSELNLSSLELGDSALYFCASSPGQANSPLHFGNGTRLTVT.

The rearrangement uses TRBV7-6 and TRBJ1-3; D perhaps matches TRBD1 (5 bases). This CDR3 region has 15 residues. Looked up from germline, CDR1 is SGHVS and CDR2 is FNYEAQ. V lost 1 base, J lost 4 bases, and 11 bases lay in between. The CDR3 is CASSLGRGAGNTIYF. CDR3 coding DNA: TGTGCCAGCAGCTTAGGGAGGGGAGCAGGAAACACCATATATTTT. The variable domain in full, completed from reference TRBV7-6 and TRBJ1-3, reads GAGVSQSPRYKVTKRGQDVALRCDPISGHVSLYWYRQALGQGPEFLTYFNYEAQQDKSGLPNDRFSAERPEGSISTLTIQRTEQRDSAMYRCASSLGRGAGNTIYFGEGSWLTVV.

The V call is TRBV30, the J call TRBJ2-3; 13 bases line up with TRBD2. V lost 4 bases and J lost 0; bases outside the gene matches: 10. The length of the CDR3 is 18 residues. Per germline, CDR1 GTSNPN and CDR2 SVGIG (reference sequence). DNA of the CDR3: TGTGCCTGGATCCCCAGGGGACTAGCGGGACCTAGCACAGATACGCAGTATTTT. Translated, it gives CAWIPRGLAGPSTDTQYF.

This rearrangement joins TRBV7-9 to TRBJ1-3; 7 nucleotides line up with TRBD1. Germline V gene data show CDR1 as SEHNR and CDR2 as FQNEAQ (reference sequence). The CDR3 is 17 amino acids. V shed 3 bases, J shed 0 bases, and the junction held 8 bases outside the gene matches. The CDR3 region has the DNA TGTGCCAGCAGCTTCAGGGGGACCGAATCCTCTGGAAACACCATATATTTT. The encoded protein is CASSFRGTESSGNTIYF.